This TCR beta chain came from a study of cytomegalovirus exposure and HLA in healthy donors. With 60 Vbeta and 13 Jbeta primers, the PCR was carried out. The data were produced by immunoSEQ multiplex PCR, yet TCRdb's version contains in-frame clones alone and is incomplete. The table shows about 210,000 clones, with about 80% occurring only once. From germline, CDR1 is MGHRA and CDR2 YSYEKL. Germline trimming cut 1 base from V and 8 bases from J; bases unmatched to any gene: 6. The CDR3 loop spans 16 amino acids. This chain joins TRBV4-1 and TRBJ1-4; 11 bases fit TRBD1. The TCR originated in a man in his forties in good health and CMV-seropositive. The specimen was PBMCs. CDR3 loop: CASSQGGQGAREKLFF. CDR3 nucleotides: TGCGCCAGCAGCCAAGGCGGACAGGGGGCGAGGGAAAAACTGTTTTTT.